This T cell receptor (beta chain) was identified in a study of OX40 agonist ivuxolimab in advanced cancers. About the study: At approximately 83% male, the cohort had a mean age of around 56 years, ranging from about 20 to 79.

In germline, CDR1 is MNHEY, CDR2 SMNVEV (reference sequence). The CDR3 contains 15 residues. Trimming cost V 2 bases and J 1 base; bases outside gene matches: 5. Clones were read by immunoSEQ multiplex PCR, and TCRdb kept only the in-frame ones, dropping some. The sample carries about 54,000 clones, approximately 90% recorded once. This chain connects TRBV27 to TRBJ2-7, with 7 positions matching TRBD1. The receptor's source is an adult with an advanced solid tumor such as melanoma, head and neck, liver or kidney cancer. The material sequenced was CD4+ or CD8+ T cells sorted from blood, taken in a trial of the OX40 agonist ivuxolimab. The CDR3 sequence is CASSLGGQPSYEQYF. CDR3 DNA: TGTGCCAGCAGTTTAGGGGGACAGCCTTCCTACGAGCAGTACTTC.